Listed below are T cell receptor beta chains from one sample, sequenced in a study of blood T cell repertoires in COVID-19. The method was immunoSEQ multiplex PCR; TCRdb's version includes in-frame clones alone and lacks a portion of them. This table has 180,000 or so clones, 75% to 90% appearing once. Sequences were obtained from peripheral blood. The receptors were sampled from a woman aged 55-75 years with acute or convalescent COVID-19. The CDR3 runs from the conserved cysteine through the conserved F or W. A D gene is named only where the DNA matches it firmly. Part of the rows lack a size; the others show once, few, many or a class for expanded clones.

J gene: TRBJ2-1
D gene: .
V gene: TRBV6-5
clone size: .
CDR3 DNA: TGTGCCAGCGCGGATTTCAATGAGCAGTTCTTC
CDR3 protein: CASADFNEQFF

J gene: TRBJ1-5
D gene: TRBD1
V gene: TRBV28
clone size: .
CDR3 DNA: TGTGCCAGCAGCCCAGGGACAGGGGGCCTCCAGCCCCAGCATTTT
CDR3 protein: CASSPGTGGLQPQHF

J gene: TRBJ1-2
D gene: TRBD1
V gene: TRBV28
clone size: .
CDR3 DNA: TGTGCCAGCAGCCAGGGACAGCCAAACTATGGCTACACCTTC
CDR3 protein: CASSQGQPNYGYTF

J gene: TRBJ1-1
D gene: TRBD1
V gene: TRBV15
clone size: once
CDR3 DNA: TGTGCCACCAGCAGAGAGGGATTGGGACAGGGAAGAGCTGAAGCTTTCTTT
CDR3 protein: CATSREGLGQGRAEAFF

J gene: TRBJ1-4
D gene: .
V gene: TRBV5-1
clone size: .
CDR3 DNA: TGCGCCAGCAGCCCACAACAGGGATCGCCTAATGAAAAACTGTTTTTT
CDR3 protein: CASSPQQGSPNEKLFF

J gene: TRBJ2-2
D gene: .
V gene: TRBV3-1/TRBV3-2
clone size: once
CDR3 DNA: TGTGCCAGCAGCCAAGCGACCGGGGAGCTGTTTTTT
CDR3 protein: CASSQATGELFF

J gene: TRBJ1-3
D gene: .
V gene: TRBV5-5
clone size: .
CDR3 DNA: TGTGCCAGCAGCTTTAGAGTAAGCGGAAACACCATATATTTT
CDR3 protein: CASSFRVSGNTIYF

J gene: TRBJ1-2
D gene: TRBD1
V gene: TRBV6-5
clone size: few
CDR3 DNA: TGTGCCAGCAGTTACGGATCAAGGGGGCTTCCCCTCTTC
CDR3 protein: CASSYGSRGLPLF

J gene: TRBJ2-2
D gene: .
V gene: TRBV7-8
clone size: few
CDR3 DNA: TGTGCCAGCAGCTTCAGCGGAGGGAGAACCGGGGAGCTGTTTTTT
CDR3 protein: CASSFSGGRTGELFF

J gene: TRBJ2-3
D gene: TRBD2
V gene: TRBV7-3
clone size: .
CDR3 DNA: TGTGCCAGCCGGCTAGCGGGAGGAATTAGCACAGATACGCAGTATTTT
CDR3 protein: CASRLAGGISTDTQYF